This TCR beta chain was retrieved from a study of blood T cell repertoires in COVID-19. The CDR3 loop spans 17 amino acids. Trimming took 2 bases from V and 1 from J; bases not matched to a gene: 9. In germline, CDR1 is MNHEY, CDR2 SVGEGT. Produced via immunoSEQ multiplex PCR; TCRdb's table is partial and in-frame only. The sample records approximately 260,000 clones, around 85% being singletons. Sequenced: PBMCs or T cells enriched from blood (not recorded which). This clonotype originated in a woman aged 40 to 49 with acute COVID-19. V and J are TRBV6-2 or TRBV6-3 and TRBJ2-7, with TRBD2 matching over 9 bases. CDR3 DNA sequence: TGTGCCAGCAGTTACCCCCTCCCGAGCGGGAGGTCCTACGAGCAGTACTTC. This sequence encodes CASSYPLPSGRSYEQYF.